The present entry profiles one TCR beta chain with its context. The antigen is unknown. The sample belongs to a study of T cell responses to AZD1222 COVID-19 vaccine. Study-level findings and limits: At study baseline, merely more than 5 AZD1222 recipients were seropositive.

Data came from immunoSEQ multiplex PCR; TCRdb stores just in-frame clones and leaves some out. The table shows 140,000 or so clones, with around 92% occurring only once. The material sequenced was peripheral blood, taken after recovery from COVID-19. The origin of this receptor is an adult who had recovered from COVID-19.

For the CDR3, the DNA is TGTGCCAGCAGCCGAGACAGGACTAGCACAGATACGCAGTATTTT. Encoded protein: CASSRDRTSTDTQYF. The chain is built from TRBV7-3 and TRBJ2-3; D may be TRBD1 (6 bases). The CDR3 totals 15 residues. Trimming pared 5 bases from V and 0 bases from J, leaving 12 bases between. CDR1 is SGHTA and CDR2 is FQGTGA in the germline V gene.